A single count supports the clone carrying this T cell receptor beta chain. The table came from immunoSEQ multiplex PCR; TCRdb's copy has only in-frame clones and leaves some out. The table shows 250,000 to 400,000 clones, with around 88% occurring only once. There are 15 residues in the CDR3. From germline, CDR1 is PRHDT and CDR2 FYEKMQ (reference sequence). After removal of 0 bases from V and 2 bases from J, the junction contained 0 bases not matched to a gene. The data belong to a study of blood T cell repertoires in COVID-19. The sequenced sample was peripheral blood. The gene calls are TRBV13 and TRBJ1-5; 8 bases match TRBD1. The sequence was collected from a woman younger than 45 with COVID-19, enrolled during active disease. CDR3 sequence: CASSLGTGGNQPQHF. The CDR3 nucleotides are TGTGCCAGCAGCTTAGGGACAGGGGGCAATCAGCCCCAGCATTTT.